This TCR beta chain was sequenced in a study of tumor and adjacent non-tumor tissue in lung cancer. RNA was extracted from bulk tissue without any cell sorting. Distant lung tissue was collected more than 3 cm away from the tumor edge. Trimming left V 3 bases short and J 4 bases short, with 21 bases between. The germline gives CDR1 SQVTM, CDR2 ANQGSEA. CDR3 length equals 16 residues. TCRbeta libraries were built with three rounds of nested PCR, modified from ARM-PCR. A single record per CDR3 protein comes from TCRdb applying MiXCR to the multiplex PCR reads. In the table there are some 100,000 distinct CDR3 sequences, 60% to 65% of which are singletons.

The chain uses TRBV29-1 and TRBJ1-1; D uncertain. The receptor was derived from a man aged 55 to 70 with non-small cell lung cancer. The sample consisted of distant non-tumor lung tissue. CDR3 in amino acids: CSVDPHNTVFGTEAFF. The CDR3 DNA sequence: TGCAGCGTTGATCCACACAACACAGTCTTTGGCACTGAAGCTTTCTTT.